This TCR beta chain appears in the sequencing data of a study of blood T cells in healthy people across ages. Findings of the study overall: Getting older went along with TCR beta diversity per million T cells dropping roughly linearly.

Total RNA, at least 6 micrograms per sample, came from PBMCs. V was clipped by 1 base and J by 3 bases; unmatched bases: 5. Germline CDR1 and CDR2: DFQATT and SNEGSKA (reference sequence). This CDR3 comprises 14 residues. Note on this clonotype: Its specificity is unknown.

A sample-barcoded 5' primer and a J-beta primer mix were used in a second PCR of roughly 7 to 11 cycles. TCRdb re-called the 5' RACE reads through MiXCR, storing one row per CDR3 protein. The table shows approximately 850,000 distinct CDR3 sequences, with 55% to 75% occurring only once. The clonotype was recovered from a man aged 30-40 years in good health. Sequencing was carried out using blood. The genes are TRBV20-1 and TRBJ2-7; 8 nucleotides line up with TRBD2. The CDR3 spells CSARVGLAGYEQYF. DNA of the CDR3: TGCAGTGCTAGAGTAGGGCTAGCGGGCTACGAGCAGTACTTC.